This TCR beta chain was captured by sequencing in a study of regulatory T cells in long-lasting Graves disease. Study context: Antithyroid drugs had been given to newly diagnosed Graves' patients for under 3 months.

Library construction for TCR beta used iRepertoire HTBI primers and Arm-PCR of CDR3 regions. MiXCR was run by TCRdb on the multiplex PCR reads, yielding one entry per CDR3 protein. The data show about 200,000 distinct CDR3 sequences, with less than 20% seen just once and 12% held by the top ten. Documented time point: newly diagnosed GD, antithyroid drugs for less than 3 months. PBMC RNA was the source of the TCR library. Study findings and constraints: Persistent disease preferred TRBV28, TRBJ1-2 and TRBJ2-5.

This clonotype was seen many times. Antigen: not known. The CDR3 length is 15 residues. V was clipped by 2 bases and J by 6 bases; unmatched bases: 11. CDR1 SGHNT and CDR2 YYREEE come from the germline V gene (reference sequence). This sample was shared with a second study, whose subject was T cells in Graves' hyperthyroidism and ophthalmopathy. That report notes: Exclusions: uncontrolled infection, other autoimmune disease, pregnancy, lactation. Orbital computed tomography, thyroid ultrasound, serum thyroxine and TRAb, and clinical symptoms together informed the diagnoses.

The receptor was isolated from a woman between 25 and 40 years old with Graves disease. The V and J genes are TRBV5-4 and TRBJ2-7; TRBD1 aligns across 7 bases. The sequencing used peripheral blood mononuclear cells (PBMCs), collected at new diagnosis, from a patient treated with antithyroid drugs. CDR3 nucleotide sequence: TGTGCCAGCAGCTTACGGACAGGAATGAGTTCCGAGCAGTACTTC. This codes for CASSLRTGMSSEQYF.